What follows describes a single T cell receptor beta chain. Trimming stripped 6 bases from V and 2 bases from J, with 10 bases between. Germline values: CDR1 LGHDT, CDR2 YNNKEL (reference sequence). This CDR3 comprises 14 residues. This table comes from immunoSEQ multiplex PCR, and its TCRdb copy is limited to in-frame clones, with some not included. Of 100,000 or so clones listed, more than 85% are singletons. The data are from a study of blood T cell repertoires in COVID-19. The sequence was obtained from a man aged 18 to 35 with acute or convalescent COVID-19. Sequencing was carried out using peripheral blood. This chain links TRBV3-1 (or the pseudogene TRBV3-2) with TRBJ2-2; TRBD1 might be the D (6 bases). DNA of the CDR3: TGTGCCAGCAGGTCGACAGGTAACACCGGGGAGCTGTTTTTT. Its protein is CASRSTGNTGELFF.